A selection of T cell receptor beta chains follows, all from one sample in a study of identical twins. TCRdb redid the calling of the 5' RACE reads with MiXCR, one entry per CDR3 protein. This table holds 600,000 to 850,000 distinct CDR3 sequences, about 20% found once. These same data were also listed under a study on T cells expressing NK-cell markers.

The sequenced sample consisted of PBMCs. The receptors come from a woman in her late teens or twenties in good health. CDR3s leave out the opening cysteine and the closing phenylalanine or tryptophan. Only some rows state a clone size, as once, few, many or a class for expanded clones.

TRBJ2-2 | - | 13 | TRBV18 | ATARDRQNTGELF
TRBJ1-1 | - | 10 | TRBV10-3 | AISRENTEAF
TRBJ2-1 | few | 14 | TRBV29-1 | SVEEGGGEVYNEQF
TRBJ2-3 | few | 13 | TRBV7-9 | ASSLYSPLTDTQY
TRBJ2-2 | - | 13 | TRBV3-1 | ASSRKPRNTGELF
TRBJ2-3 | few | 13 | TRBV20-1 | SAPTSGRAPDTQY
TRBJ2-5 | - | 13 | TRBV6-4 | ASSMEYSLQETQY
TRBJ2-5 | few | 15 | TRBV4-2 | ASSQDFSGVDQETQY
TRBJ2-3 | - | 12 | TRBV20-1 | SAGATSETDTQY
TRBJ2-5 | - | 8 | TRBV29-1 | SVDRGTQY
TRBJ2-2 | - | 12 | TRBV4-1 | ASSLRDRAGELF
TRBJ2-3 | few | 11 | TRBV5-6 | ASSLFAADTQY
TRBJ2-4 | few | 15 | TRBV20-1 | SARDRGLAATANIQY
TRBJ2-5 | few | 12 | TRBV5-6 | ASSFSSARETQY
TRBJ2-7 | few | 11 | TRBV25-1 | ASSDHGHYEQY
TRBJ1-5 | - | 11 | TRBV15 | ATSRVVGQPQH
TRBJ2-3 | - | 13 | TRBV9 | ASSVAPAGEDTQY
TRBJ2-5 | - | 15 | TRBV25-1 | ASSDPRGYAGQETQY
TRBJ1-2 | few | 15 | TRBV6-1 | ASSEHGTGNLQNGYT
TRBJ2-7 | - | 13 | TRBV12-3/TRBV12-4 | ASNTGQGGTYEQY
TRBJ2-3 | - | 11 | TRBV6-4 | ASSDAGTDTQY
TRBJ1-5 | - | 15 | TRBV12-3/TRBV12-4 | ASSFRGVTYSNQPQH
TRBJ2-1 | - | 13 | TRBV12-5 | ASAAGPQSGNEQF
TRBJ1-5 | few | 10 | TRBV5-5 | ASSAGTGPQH
TRBJ2-2 | few | 13 | TRBV9 | ASSVDGARTGELF
TRBJ2-1 | few | 14 | TRBV7-8 | ASSSTSGPSYNEQF
TRBJ1-1 | few | 10 | TRBV12-3/TRBV12-4 | ASSIGQTKAF
TRBJ1-2 | - | 10 | TRBV11-2 | ASSSEGSGYT
TRBJ2-1 | few | 9 | TRBV4-1 | ASSYTGTQF